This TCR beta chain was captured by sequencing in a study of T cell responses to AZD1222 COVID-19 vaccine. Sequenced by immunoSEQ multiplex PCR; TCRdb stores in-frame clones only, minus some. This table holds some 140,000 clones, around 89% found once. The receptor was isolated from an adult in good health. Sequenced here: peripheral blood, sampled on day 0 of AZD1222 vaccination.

Written as DNA, the CDR3 is TGTGCCAGCAGCTTAGTCGGCGGTAATCAGCCCCAGCATTTT. This gives the protein CASSLVGGNQPQHF. This chain links TRBV7-2 with TRBJ1-5; no clear D. CDR1 SGHTA and CDR2 FQGNSA come from the germline V gene. V gave up 1 base and J gave up 4 bases, with 8 bases separating them. The CDR3 is 14 amino acids.